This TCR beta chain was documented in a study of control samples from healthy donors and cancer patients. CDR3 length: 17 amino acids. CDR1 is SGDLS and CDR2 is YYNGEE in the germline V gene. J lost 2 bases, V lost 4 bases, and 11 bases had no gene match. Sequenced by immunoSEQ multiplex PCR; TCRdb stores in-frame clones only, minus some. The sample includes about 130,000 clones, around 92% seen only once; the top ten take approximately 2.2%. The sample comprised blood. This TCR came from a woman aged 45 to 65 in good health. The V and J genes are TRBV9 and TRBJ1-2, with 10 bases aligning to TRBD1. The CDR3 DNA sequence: TGTGCCAGCAGCCCCTTGGGACAGGGGCTACCAAACTATGGCTACACCTTC. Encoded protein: CASSPLGQGLPNYGYTF.